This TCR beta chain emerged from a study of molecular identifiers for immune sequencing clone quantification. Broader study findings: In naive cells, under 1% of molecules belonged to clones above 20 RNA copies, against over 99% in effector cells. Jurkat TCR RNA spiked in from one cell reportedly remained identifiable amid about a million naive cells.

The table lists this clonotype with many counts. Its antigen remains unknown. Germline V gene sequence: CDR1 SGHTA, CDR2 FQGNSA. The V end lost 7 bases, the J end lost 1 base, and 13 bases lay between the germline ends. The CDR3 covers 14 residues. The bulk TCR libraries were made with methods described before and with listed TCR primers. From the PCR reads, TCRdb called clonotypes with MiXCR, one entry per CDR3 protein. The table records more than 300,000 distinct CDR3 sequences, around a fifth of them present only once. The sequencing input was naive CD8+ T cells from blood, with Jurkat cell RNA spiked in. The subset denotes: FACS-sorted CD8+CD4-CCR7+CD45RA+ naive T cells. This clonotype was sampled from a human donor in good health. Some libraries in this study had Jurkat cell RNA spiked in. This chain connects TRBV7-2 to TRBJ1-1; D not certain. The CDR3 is CASTWEVGNTEAFF. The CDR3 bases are TGTGCCAGCACCTGGGAGGTAGGGAACACTGAAGCTTTCTTT.